A single sample is the source of the 6 T cell receptor beta chains below, sequenced in a study of OX40 agonist ivuxolimab in advanced cancers. The method was immunoSEQ multiplex PCR; TCRdb's version includes in-frame clones alone and lacks a portion of them. The sample lists 74,000 or so clones; 85% to 95% were seen once. The input for sequencing was CD4+ or CD8+ T cells sorted from blood, taken in a trial of the OX40 agonist ivuxolimab. These receptors were obtained from an adult with an advanced solid tumor such as melanoma, head and neck, liver or kidney cancer.

J is TRBJ1-2 and V is TRBV6-5, with D possibly being TRBD1 (5 bases). V was clipped by 5 bases and J by 0 bases, with 10 bases between them. The CDR3 covers 14 residues. The germline gives CDR1 MNHEY, CDR2 SVGAGI. The CDR3 is CASSVGPTNYGYTF. The CDR3 coding sequence is TGTGCCAGCAGTGTGGGGCCTACTAACTATGGCTACACCTTC.

J is TRBJ2-7 and V is TRBV5-6; 10 bases align to TRBD1. From germline, CDR1 is SGHDT and CDR2 YYEEEE. CDR3 length equals 14 residues. Trimming removed 6 bases from V and 2 bases from J; junction bases left unmatched: 5. In nucleotides, the CDR3 is TGTGCCAGCACCTGGACAGGGGGAACCTACGAGCAGTACTTC. Amino acid sequence: CASTWTGGTYEQYF.

The chain employs TRBV9 and TRBJ1-5; D is unresolved. The germline gives CDR1 SGDLS, CDR2 YYNGEE. Trimming pared 2 bases from V and 5 bases from J, leaving 8 bases between. The CDR3 extends over 13 amino acids. As DNA, the CDR3 is TGTGCCAGCAGCGTCGACGGCGATCAGCCCCAGCATTTT. This sequence encodes CASSVDGDQPQHF. The full variable domain, in which reference TRBV9 and TRBJ1-5 provide the parts outside the CDR3, is DSGVTQTPKHLITATGQRVTLRCSPRSGDLSVYWYQQSLDQGLQFLIQYYNGEERAKGNILERFSAQQFPDLHSELNLSSLELGDSALYFCASSVDGDQPQHFGDGTRLSIL.

The chain is built from TRBV7-9 and TRBJ2-7, with 10 bases lining up with TRBD1. The V segment lost 7 bases and the J segment 9 bases; nucleotides outside the gene matches: 18. The V gene's germline CDR1 is SEHNR and CDR2 FQNEAQ (reference sequence). The CDR3 runs 16 residues. The CDR3 sequence is CASIGAGDRGFLWQYF. The CDR3 coding sequence is TGTGCCAGCATCGGGGCGGGGGACAGGGGTTTTTTGTGGCAGTACTTC.

The chain combines TRBV2 with TRBJ1-3; D not certain. Looked up from germline, CDR1 is SNHLY and CDR2 is FYNNEI. This CDR3 region has 15 residues. Trimming took 7 bases from V and 4 from J, leaving 17 bases between them. The CDR3 nucleotides are TGTGCCAGCAACCCGGGGATCATAGTAGGAAACACCATATATTTT. Amino acids: CASNPGIIVGNTIYF. The whole variable domain, remainder taken from reference TRBV2 and TRBJ1-3, is EPEVTQTPSHQVTQMGQEVILRCVPISNHLYFYWYRQILGQKVEFLVSFYNNEISEKSEIFDDQFSVERPDGSNFTLKIRSTKLEDSAMYFCASNPGIIVGNTIYFGEGSWLTVV.

The J gene is TRBJ2-1, the V gene TRBV4-3; TRBD1 aligns across 7 bases. J was trimmed by 1 base and V by 4 bases; bases with no gene match: 7. CDR3 length: 16 amino acids. Looked up from germline, CDR1 is LGHNA and CDR2 is YSLEER. CDR3 nucleotide sequence: TGCGCCAGCAGCCCAACGACAGGGATTTCCTACAATGAGCAGTTCTTC. As protein: CASSPTTGISYNEQFF.